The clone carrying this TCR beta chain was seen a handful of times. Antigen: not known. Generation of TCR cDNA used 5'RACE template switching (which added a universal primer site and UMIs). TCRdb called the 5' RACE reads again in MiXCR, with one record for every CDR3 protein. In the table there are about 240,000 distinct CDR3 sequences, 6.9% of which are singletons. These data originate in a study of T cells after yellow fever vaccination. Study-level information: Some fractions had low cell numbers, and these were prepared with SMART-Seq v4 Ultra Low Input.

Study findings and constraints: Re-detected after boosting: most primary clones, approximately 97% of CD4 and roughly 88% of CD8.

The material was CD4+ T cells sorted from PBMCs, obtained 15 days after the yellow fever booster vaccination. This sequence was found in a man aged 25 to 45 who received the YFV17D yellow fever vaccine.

CDR3 sequence reads: CASSQSIRGARSDTQYF. The CDR3 bases are TGTGCCAGCAGCCAGAGTATACGGGGGGCAAGGTCAGATACGCAGTATTTT. This chain links TRBV7-2 with TRBJ2-3, with D possibly being TRBD2 (7 bases). The CDR3 runs 17 residues. Trimming shortened V by 5 bases and J by 4 bases, and 22 bases separated the two germline ends. Germline V lookup: CDR1 SGHTA, CDR2 FQGNSA.